This TCR beta chain was observed in a study of metastatic and nonmetastatic thyroid tumors (dated by TCRdb to about 2020). About the full investigation: Repertoires from peripheral blood and from tumor or nodule tissue samples of malignant and benign thyroid patients were compared.

Library preparation employed PCR. The sequencer was an Illumina HiSeq 4000. The TCR beta-chain CDR3 region of each patient was profiled by high-throughput sequencing. The authors' analysis ran thus. Drawing on CDR3 differences between clinicopathological groups, the researchers built a classifier meant to tell apart patients with distant-metastatic papillary thyroid cancer. The Shannon index was used to measure repertoire diversity, and the Morisita-Horn index was used to measure how similar tumor and blood repertoires were. TCRdb reprocessed the public reads (quality trimming at Q25 with fastp, clone calling with MiXCR) and kept in-frame beta chains. The authors' filters were not applied to this entry. In this sample the table shows 20,000 to 30,000 clones, around 13% of which occur a single time. The ten largest make up approximately 4.9% of the sample. Per the germline V gene, MNHEY is the CDR1 and SVGEGT is the CDR2. The CDR3 measures 14 amino acids from cysteine to phenylalanine. The CDR3 DNA has 42 bases and is translated from base 1. V is shortened by 2 bases, J by 1 base, and the region joining them spans 8 bases.

In this sample, this clone turned up many times. The specificity of this receptor is unknown. It has no much larger one-base neighbor in the sample; base qualities were not kept. Overall results and qualifications from the work: In both blood and tumor samples, malignant tumors were reported to have significantly higher TCR beta diversity than benign nodules.

No patient had received any treatment before thyroid surgery. Using T-cell receptor beta sequencing, the study looked back at clinical samples from patients collected from about 2011 to 2019. The sequence is built from TRBV6-2 or TRBV6-3 and TRBJ1-1; TRBD1 could be the D gene, as 6 bases match. Specimen: blood. This clonotype was sampled from a female donor with papillary thyroid cancer or a benign thyroid nodule (not recorded which). Some clones in this sample may be carry-over from other donors' samples. For the CDR3, the sequence is CASSYMTGNTEAFF. The DNA is TGTGCCAGCAGTTACATGACAGGGAACACTGAAGCTTTCTTT.